This T cell receptor beta chain was identified in a study of cytotoxic CD8 clonotypes in ibrutinib-treated CLL. Overall study: The group held some ten relapsed/refractory and around 15 treatment-naive patients, with 17 to 18 IGHV unmutated. Across samples, productive templates numbered a few hundred thousand and productive rearrangements reached some 94,000 on average.

The data were produced by immunoSEQ multiplex PCR, yet TCRdb's version contains in-frame clones alone and is incomplete. The sample yields over 45,000 clones, 54% seen once. V was shortened by 5 bases and J by 9 bases, with 8 bases between the two germline ends. The V gene's germline CDR1 is MNHEY and CDR2 SMNVEV (reference sequence). The CDR3 spans 12 residues. Notes on the study in general: Patients with sustained remission and those progressing were sampled at differing times. Clonality rose at ibrutinib response, held steady in sustained remission, and fell toward baseline at progression.

About this clone: Its antigen is unknown.

The specimen was PBMCs, collected at disease progression, from a patient treated with ibrutinib. The genes are TRBV27 and TRBJ1-6, with D unresolved. The clonotype comes from a human donor with chronic lymphocytic leukemia. As DNA, the CDR3 is TGTGCCAGCAGTAACGCGGTTTCACCCCTCCACTTT. Its translation: CASSNAVSPLHF.